This T cell receptor beta chain is from a study of T cell changes during pregnancy in multiple sclerosis. Profiled with immunoSEQ multiplex PCR; TCRdb holds only in-frame clones, not every one. The data show roughly 25,000 clones, with roughly 86% seen just once and about 13% held by the top ten. This clone was seen more than once but under ten times. The sample in question was CD8+ T cells from peripheral blood mononuclear cells, obtained in the first trimester of pregnancy. The source is a female donor in good health, enrolled as a control in a pregnancy study.

The CDR3 region is CASSMMARTDTQYF. In DNA form, the CDR3 reads TGTGCCAGTAGTATGATGGCCCGCACAGATACGCAGTATTTT. The rearrangement uses TRBV19 and TRBJ2-3; the D is unclear. The CDR3 extends over 14 amino acids. V lost 3 bases and J 1 base, leaving 8 bases between the germline ends. Germline V gene lookup returns CDR1 LNHDA and CDR2 SQIVND (reference sequence).